Below, 26 T cell receptor beta chains from the same sample are listed, as sequenced in a study of shared clonotypes between healthy human individuals. Repertoires were generated with immunoSEQ multiplex PCR, while TCRdb's copy carries only in-frame clones and drops some. The sample has approximately 2,000,000 clones, around 93% seen once; the top ten hold roughly 1.7%. It was CD45RO-negative cells, positively selected for CCR7, that made up naive CD8 cells, with terminally differentiated effector memory CD45RA+ cells excluded. The sample comprised naive CD8+ T cells from PBMCs. The origin of the receptors is a man between 18 and 35 years old in good health. Some clones in this sample may be carry-over from other donors' samples.

This sequence joins TRBV7-9 and TRBJ2-7, with 10 bases aligning to TRBD2. Trimming cost V 2 bases and J 3 bases; bases outside gene matches: 7. The germline V gene encodes CDR1 SEHNR and CDR2 FQNEAQ (reference sequence). The CDR3 is 16 residues long. Written as DNA, the CDR3 is TGTGCCAGCAGCTTAAGTAAGCGGGAGGGGGACTACGAGCAGTACTTC. Residues: CASSLSKREGDYEQYF.

V gene TRBV6-6 combines with J gene TRBJ2-1; no reliable D call. The CDR3 runs to 15 residues. CDR1 and CDR2 (germline): MNHNY, SVGAGI (reference sequence). Trimming pared 2 bases from V and 1 base from J, leaving 9 bases between. This CDR3 reads CASSYGGRSYNEQFF. CDR3 nucleotides: TGTGCCAGCAGTTACGGTGGGCGTTCCTACAATGAGCAGTTCTTC.

The V call is TRBV5-1, the J call TRBJ2-3; maybe TRBD1 (6 bases). The CDR3 extends over 16 amino acids. The V end lost 0 bases, the J end lost 5 bases, and 16 bases lay between the germline ends. Germline CDR1 and CDR2: SGHRS and YFSETQ. The CDR3 region is CASSLVGASRVDTQYF. The CDR3 nucleotides are TGCGCCAGCAGCTTGGTGGGGGCTAGCAGGGTAGATACGCAGTATTTT. The entire variable domain, with the rest obtained from reference TRBV5-1 and TRBJ2-3, is as follows: KAGVTQTPRYLIKTRGQQVTLSCSPISGHRSVSWYQQTPGQGLQFLFEYFSETQRNKGNFPGRFSGRQFSNSRSEMNVSTLELGDSALYLCASSLVGASRVDTQYFGPGTRLTVL.

The rearrangement links TRBV30 to TRBJ2-7; TRBD2 might be the D (6 bases). From germline, CDR1 is GTSNPN and CDR2 SVGIG (reference sequence). The CDR3 has 13 amino acids. V was clipped by 0 bases and J by 7 bases, with 13 bases between them. The DNA for the CDR3 is TGTGCCTGGAGTGTAAAAGGGGCGGGGGAGCAGTACTTC. It specifies CAWSVKGAGEQYF.

This clone is a singleton in its sample. CDR3 protein: CASSVSGQKYTEAFF. CDR3 nucleotides: TGTGCCAGCAGCGTCAGTGGACAGAAGTACACTGAAGCTTTCTTT. The chain has TRBV9 and TRBJ1-1; tentative D call: TRBD1 (6 bases). CDR1 is SGDLS and CDR2 is YYNGEE in the germline V gene. The CDR3 is 15 amino acids. The V end lost 2 bases, the J end lost 3 bases, and 14 bases lay between the germline ends. The full variable domain, with the rest looked up from reference TRBV9 and TRBJ1-1, is DSGVTQTPKHLITATGQRVTLRCSPRSGDLSVYWYQQSLDQGLQFLIQYYNGEERAKGNILERFSAQQFPDLHSELNLSSLELGDSALYFCASSVSGQKYTEAFFGQGTRLTVV.

This clone was seen only once. The chain couples TRBV29-1 to TRBJ2-5; the D gene is possibly TRBD2 (5 bases). There are 15 residues in the CDR3. Germline V CDR1 and CDR2: SQVTM, ANQGSEA. Between the trimmed V and J ends, which lost 4 bases and 2 bases, there was a span of 17 bases. The CDR3 protein is CSVADTHGGQETQYF. The CDR3 nucleotides read TGCAGCGTTGCTGATACCCACGGAGGTCAAGAGACCCAGTACTTC.

The rearrangement uses TRBV30 and TRBJ1-6; D may be TRBD1 (5 bases). V dropped 0 bases and J dropped 8 bases, with 32 bases sitting between them. Germline values: CDR1 GTSNPN, CDR2 SVGIG (reference sequence). This CDR3 region has 21 residues. The CDR3 sequence is CAWSVGVGSVSILGVDSPLHF. The CDR3 nucleotides read TGTGCCTGGAGTGTAGGGGTGGGCTCAGTGTCTATCCTTGGAGTGGATTCACCCCTCCACTTT.

The CDR3 loop reads CASSLTPGAFYNEQFF. In DNA form, the CDR3 reads TGTGCCAGCAGCTTAACCCCGGGCGCCTTCTACAATGAGCAGTTCTTC. The rearrangement joins TRBV7-9 to TRBJ2-1; D uncertain. The CDR3 runs to 16 residues. Trimming removed 2 bases from V and 3 bases from J, with 14 bases in between. Looked up from germline, CDR1 is SEHNR and CDR2 is FQNEAQ (reference sequence).

The V call is TRBV7-2, the J call TRBJ2-7; no definite D call. Trimming removed 3 bases from V and 3 bases from J, with 12 bases in between. Germline V CDR1 and CDR2: SGHTA, FQGNSA. The CDR3 runs 14 residues. The CDR3 here is CASSFRSRNYEQYF. CDR3 DNA: TGTGCCAGCAGCTTTCGGTCCAGAAACTACGAGCAGTACTTC.

The chain carries TRBV9 and TRBJ1-2, with D possibly matching TRBD1 (6 bases). The CDR3 is 16 residues long. CDR1 is SGDLS, CDR2 YYNGEE, per germline. Trimming removed 2 bases at V and 0 bases at J, with 14 bases between. In DNA form, the CDR3 reads TGTGCCAGCAGCGTGAGAACAGGGATAGCTAACTATGGCTACACCTTC. This codes for CASSVRTGIANYGYTF.

The chain joins TRBV7-9 to TRBJ2-7; D gene uncertain. CDR1 is SEHNR and CDR2 is FQNEAQ in the germline V gene (reference sequence). Trimming stripped 4 bases from V and 2 bases from J, with 9 bases between. This CDR3 contains 13 residues. CDR3 coding DNA: TGTGCCAGCAGCTCAGCCAATCCCTACGAGCAGTACTTC. This translates into CASSSANPYEQYF.

The rearrangement joins TRBV6-1 to TRBJ2-7; D is ambiguous. In germline, CDR1 is MNHNS, CDR2 SASEGT. V gave up 7 bases and J gave up 0 bases, with 1 base separating them. The CDR3 length is 10 residues. CDR3 region: CASTSYEQYF. Written as DNA, the CDR3 is TGTGCCAGCACCTCCTACGAGCAGTACTTC.

This chain uses TRBV5-4 with TRBJ2-7; tentative D call: TRBD1 (6 bases). The V gene lost 4 bases and the J gene lost 4 bases, with 15 bases spanning the gap. The germline V gene has CDR1 SGHNT and CDR2 YYREEE (reference sequence). The length of the CDR3 is 14 residues. The CDR3 loop is CASSTTGQEYEQYF. CDR3 coding DNA: TGTGCCAGCAGCACAACGGGACAAGAATACGAGCAGTACTTC.

CDR3 residues: CASSLGEGERHQPQHF. The CDR3 DNA reads as TGTGCCAGCAGTTTAGGAGAGGGAGAGCGGCATCAGCCCCAGCATTTT. The chain links TRBV27 to TRBJ1-5; D remains ambiguous. Germline V CDR1 and CDR2: MNHEY, SMNVEV (reference sequence). The CDR3 is made up of 16 amino acids. V was pared by 2 bases and J by 5 bases, with 16 bases between.

The gene calls are TRBV6-5 and TRBJ2-7, with 8 bases aligning to TRBD2. The germline V gene has CDR1 MNHEY and CDR2 SVGAGI. This CDR3 is built from 14 residues. Trimming at V came to 4 bases and at J to 7 bases, leaving 9 bases not matched to a gene. As DNA, the CDR3 is TGTGCCAGCAGTTCGGGACTAGTGGGGGGAGAGCAGTACTTC. It specifies CASSSGLVGGEQYF.

The chain uses TRBV11-3 and TRBJ2-2; 7 bases match TRBD2. This CDR3 spans 15 amino acids. Germline V CDR1 and CDR2: SGHNT, YENEEA. Trimming at V came to 5 bases and at J to 6 bases, leaving 9 bases not matched to a gene. CDR3 sequence reads: CASSPSTSVAGELFF. CDR3 DNA: TGTGCCAGCAGCCCTTCTACTAGCGTCGCCGGGGAGCTGTTTTTT.

The V and J genes are TRBV9 and TRBJ2-5; no definite D call. The CDR3 extends over 14 amino acids. From germline, CDR1 is SGDLS and CDR2 YYNGEE. V was cut by 3 bases and J by 4 bases, with 13 bases left in between. CDR3 sequence (DNA): TGTGCCAGCAGCGGGCCCCATCCTCGAGAGACCCAGTACTTC. Translation gives CASSGPHPRETQYF.

The genes are TRBV19 and TRBJ2-7, with D perhaps assigned TRBD1 or TRBD2 (5 bases each). Between the trimmed V and J ends, which lost 6 bases and 6 bases, there was a span of 12 bases. CDR3 length: 12 residues. The germline V gene encodes CDR1 LNHDA and CDR2 SQIVND (reference sequence). CDR3 sequence reads: CASRRTGGEQYF. DNA of the CDR3: TGTGCCAGTAGGCGGACTGGGGGCGAGCAGTACTTC.

Concerning this clone itself: At one end, the junction sequence differs from germline, possibly due to a read error. This chain links TRBV5-6 with TRBJ2-1; no definite D call. This CDR3 contains 12 residues. Germline CDR1 reads SGHDT; CDR2 reads YYEEEE. CDR3 residues: CASSLLYSEQFF. DNA for the CDR3: TGTGCCAGCAGCTTGCTTTACAGTGAGCAGTTCTTC.

This clone is a singleton in its sample. This sequence joins TRBV27 and TRBJ1-2; D call uncertain. CDR3 length: 17 residues. Germline values: CDR1 MNHEY, CDR2 SMNVEV (reference sequence). V was cut by 5 bases and J by 2 bases, with 21 bases left in between. Here the CDR3 reads CASSQTLIGIGNYGYTF. The DNA for the CDR3 is TGTGCCAGCAGTCAAACCCTAATAGGAATTGGGAACTATGGCTACACCTTC.

This clone was picked up a small number of times. The V and J genes are TRBV5-1 and TRBJ1-4; D remains ambiguous. CDR1 SGHRS and CDR2 YFSETQ come from the germline V gene. The ends were cut back, 5 bases at V and 1 base at J, with 6 bases in the middle. The CDR3 covers 13 residues. CDR3 sequence reads: CASRERTNEKLFF. The CDR3 DNA is TGCGCCAGCAGGGAGAGAACTAATGAAAAACTGTTTTTT.

With respect to this clone: The sample carries other DNA sequences with the same CDR3. The rearrangement links TRBV27 to TRBJ1-5; perhaps TRBD1 as D (5 bases). Germline CDR1 is MNHEY and CDR2 is SMNVEV (reference sequence). Trimming stripped 2 bases from V and 2 bases from J, with 7 bases between. This CDR3 comprises 14 residues. CDR3 residues: CASSLRGRNQPQHF. The CDR3 DNA reads TGTGCCAGCAGTTTAAGGGGTCGCAATCAGCCCCAGCATTTT.

The chain joins TRBV27 to TRBJ2-7, with 11 bases aligning to TRBD2. Germline CDR1 is MNHEY and CDR2 is SMNVEV (reference sequence). The CDR3 length is 13 residues. The V segment lost 8 bases and the J segment 5 bases; nucleotides outside the gene matches: 5. The CDR3 DNA reads TGTGCCAGCCAGGAACTAGCGGGAGACGAGCAGTACTTC. Translated: CASQELAGDEQYF.

The CDR3 coding sequence is TGTGCCAGCAGTACCTCAGGGGGCGACACCGGGGAGCTGTTTTTT. This encodes CASSTSGGDTGELFF. V and J are TRBV7-6 and TRBJ2-2, with 8 bases lining up with TRBD1. The germline gives CDR1 SGHVS, CDR2 FNYEAQ. CDR3 length: 15 residues. The trim removed 6 bases at V and 3 bases at J, leaving 6 bases unmatched.

This chain connects TRBV7-2 to TRBJ1-2; the match to TRBD1 covers 9 bases. Germline CDR1 reads SGHTA; CDR2 reads FQGNSA. This CDR3 is 13 amino acids long. V gave up 5 bases and J gave up 6 bases; unmatched junction bases: 4. CDR3 in amino acids: CASSTDRGHGYTF. CDR3 in DNA: TGTGCCAGCAGCACGGACAGGGGCCATGGCTACACCTTC.

This clone was counted once. Different DNA sequences within this sample yield the same CDR3. The chain has TRBV6-5 and TRBJ1-1; D gene ambiguous. Germline values: CDR1 MNHEY, CDR2 SVGAGI. V was shortened by 5 bases and J by 0 bases, with 7 bases between the two germline ends. This CDR3 is 13 amino acids long. Here the CDR3 reads CASSRGLNTEAFF. Here the CDR3 DNA reads TGTGCCAGCAGTAGAGGGCTGAACACTGAAGCTTTCTTT.